This T cell receptor beta chain was recovered during a study of T cell responses to AZD1222 COVID-19 vaccine. Whole-study context: It was second doses at about 4 or about 12 weeks that were pooled.

Trimming took off 4 bases at V and 8 bases at J, with 22 bases between the two ends. The V gene's germline CDR1 is SGHRS and CDR2 YFSETQ. The CDR3 has 16 amino acids. Profiling relied on immunoSEQ multiplex PCR, and the TCRdb table lists in-frame clones only, not all of them. Among over 110,000 clones listed, about 92% were seen once. Of note for this clone: The antigen is unknown.

Broader study findings: The donors showed a predominance of white British ancestry and of females, with possible underestimation of clonal diversity. Regions 160-218 and 743-854 held dominance among vaccine-associated CD4 TCRs, which spanned spike.

The rearrangement joins TRBV5-1 to TRBJ2-1, with a possible D match to TRBD1 (6 bases). The source material was peripheral blood, sampled on day 0 of AZD1222 vaccination. The source is an adult in good health. Here the CDR3 reads CASSPGGGEQVHEQFF. The CDR3 DNA reads TGCGCCAGCAGCCCCGGTGGGGGCGAGCAGGTCCATGAGCAGTTCTTC.